This TCR beta chain is from a study of cytomegalovirus exposure and HLA in healthy donors (TCRdb year 2017). Context from the whole study: In an earlier analysis of some 610 of the donors, less than 350 Gb of sequence data and about 110 million unique TCR beta sequences from approximately 180 million T cells were reported. An early release covering 550 to 650 HLA-typed donors comprised about 310 gigabases of sequencing data and around 86 million unique TCR sequences. Of the 398 genotyped donors, less than 90% were placed in the genetic ancestry cluster associated with self-reported Caucasian donors. The study aimed to test whether cataloging public T cell receptors could reveal signatures of past pathogen exposure. The T cell repertoires of around 670 subjects were profiled by immunosequencing and related to cytomegalovirus serostatus. Besides the first cohort of around 700 subjects, a separate validation cohort made up of 120 different subjects was used. The study combined high-throughput TCR immunosequencing, statistical association of individual TCRs with disease status, and machine learning to predict cytomegalovirus infection status. A later analysis re-analyzed previously published TCR beta repertoires from 666 donors and added high-resolution HLA genotyping to study TCR occurrence patterns. In the later analysis, no new phenotypic data were used to find candidate immune exposures; instead, reliance was placed on TCR beta sequences and their occurrence across donors. An earlier analysis of 500 to 650 of the donors applied high-throughput TCR beta sequencing to assess whether each TCR beta V gene segment acted as functional or pseudogenic. Donor age, sex, ethnicity and CMV serostatus were compiled alongside the repertoire data. A later genetic analysis used genome-wide SNP genotypes for about 55% of the 666 donors, treating that subset as a discovery cohort. All discovery cohort repertoires had been generated using a single sequencing platform. Both class I and class II loci were covered by HLA typing, at four-digit resolution. The number of typed donors differed by locus: roughly 620-630 for A, B, C, DRB1 and DQB1; 522 for DQA1; 606 for DPA1; and roughly 450 for DPB1. About 5 DR-DQ haplotypes were handled as single units for association and clustering, since linkage in the cohort was strong. Among under 450 genotyped donors of the cohort, an average of approximately 250,000 unique TCR beta nucleotide sequences were sequenced per donor, around 20% of them non-productive. Broad study findings and their caveats: The authors suggested that the approach could potentially be generalized to other disease states and immunological phenotypes. Specific HLA alleles were associated with 15,000 to 20,000 TCR beta sequences at a false discovery rate of 0.05 in a later analysis. Because the 87-base-pair reads could not distinguish some IMGT-functional V segments, including TRBV6-2 and TRBV6-3, those segments were excluded. Because counts were too low, about 18 rarely observed V segments, including chromosome 9 orphons, were left out of the earlier analysis of 587 of the donors. In the study, about 150 TCR beta chains were listed as associated with cytomegalovirus. Most TCR sequences were observed very rarely across donors, whereas some public TCRs were present in many individuals. A later analysis found that HLA-associated TCR beta chains were more clonally expanded and had lower generation probabilities than equally common non-associated chains. An association between a missense DCLRE1C variant and V-gene and J-gene trimming of TCR beta chains was found in a later genetic analysis and replicated in an independent cohort. According to a later genetic analysis, donors in an Asian-associated ancestry cluster had fewer N-insertions in productive TCRs than the approximately 690-donor mean. Three of the identified cytomegalovirus-associated TCR beta chains were confirmed in vitro to be specific for cytomegalovirus antigens. Because HLA typing was unavailable for some donors at each locus, only the typed subset was used in association tests. In a later analysis, most CMV-associated TCR beta chains were found to appear HLA-restricted, with HLA associations seemingly driven largely by CMV exposure. The sequencing pipeline was judged likely to have produced a cluster of highly shared sequence variants as a technical artifact. This cohort had only TCR beta chains sequenced, and the lack of alpha or paired-chain data limited which features could be detected. Immune exposure information for the cohort was limited to CMV serostatus. An earlier analysis of approximately 540 of the donors showed that most TCR beta V segments appeared in productive rearrangements either about 87% or about 30% of the time, which broadly matched IMGT annotations. Presence/absence analyses assumed roughly uniform sequencing depth across donors, an assumption that may not hold. When HLA alleles, especially DR and DQ, strongly co-occurred, attributing TCR associations to individual alleles was difficult. Linkage disequilibrium might explain the correlated functional status among segregating V segments, but an unknown experimental factor could not be excluded. A further reported finding was that TCR beta sequences accurately predicted the HLA-A and HLA-B alleles for most subjects in the first cohort. In both the original and validation cohorts, the classifier was reported to diagnose cytomegalovirus status with high specificity and sensitivity. According to a later analysis, parvovirus B19, influenza, CMV and Epstein-Barr virus appeared linked to several top co-occurrence clusters. According to a later analysis, TCR association rates differed among HLA loci, with DRB1 alleles showing the most associated TCRs and HLA-C alleles showing the fewest.

The cohort was made up of several hundred healthy bone marrow donors. At the time of sampling, every cohort member was nominally healthy, though immune exposures that went unrecorded were likely present. The donor was CMV seropositive and belonged to the group of 250 to 300 seropositive cohort members. A peripheral blood sample was collected from each donor, and TCR beta sequencing was performed on peripheral blood mononuclear cells. The Qiagen DNeasy Blood Extraction Kit was used to extract genomic DNA from the blood cell samples. The library was built by means of the immunoSEQ multiplex PCR assay. The multiplex PCR relied on a mix of 60 forward primers for TCR Vbeta segments and 13 reverse primers for TCR Jbeta segments. A multiplex PCR assay on genomic DNA amplified the CDR3 region of rearranged TCR beta genes. On the Illumina HiSeq System, the amplified TCR beta libraries were sequenced as 87-base-pair reads. The original methods were these. Across the roughly 700 repertoires, a later analysis counted 80 million or so unique TCR beta chains, approximately 12 million of which were shared by at least two donors. Raw reads were error-corrected and collapsed into unique sequences by a nearest-neighbor algorithm in which closely related sequences were merged to remove PCR and sequencing errors. V, D and J gene segments were assigned by aligning CDR3 sequences to IMGT reference sequences. Each retained sequence needed at least a six-nucleotide match to both a V gene segment and a J gene segment. Rearrangements were called productive when the CDR3 lacked stop codons and stayed in frame with V and J; all others were non-productive. CDR3 was defined by IMGT convention, running from the second conserved V-encoded cysteine to the conserved J-encoded phenylalanine. The earlier analysis of about 610 of the donors excluded sequences that lacked an unambiguous match to a single V gene segment. An earlier analysis of over 450 of the donors classified V segments as functional when productive rearrangements were above 56.7% and as segregating when the standard deviation between donors was above 5%. A statistical classification framework was built for diagnosing cytomegalovirus status from the catalog of TCR beta chain sequences. In a later analysis, V and J genes were assigned by comparing TCR nucleotide sequences against IMGT/GENE-DB human TR gene sequences. Using the TCRdist pipeline, a later analysis assigned CDR3 sequences along with most-parsimonious VDJ recombination scenarios. A later analysis defined each TCR beta chain by its CDR3 amino acid sequence plus V-gene family, and excluded reads lacking a unique V-gene family. In a later analysis, some 600 highly shared, low-generation-probability nucleotide sequences were removed to address suspected cross-contamination and a sequencing artifact. In a later analysis, a clonal expansion index for each public chain was calculated from normalized within-repertoire ranks of inferred template counts. In a later analysis, generation probabilities were computed using a VDJ recombination model fitted to out-of-frame rearrangements, and the results were checked against IGoR. A later analysis scored TCR-TCR, TCR-HLA and TCR-CMV co-occurrence with hypergeometric tests, applying a repertoire-size bias correction to TCR pairs. To estimate false discovery rates, a later analysis permuted the HLA or CMV assignments 20 times. In a later analysis, co-occurring TCRs were grouped using DBSCAN, with TCRdist sequence similarity added in when clustering inside HLA-allele-positive subsets. Co-occurrence clustering excluded repertoires with fewer than 30,000 or more than 120,000 public chains, plus five with anomalous nucleotide sharing. Not all clones reach the TCRdb copy of this immuneACCESS table, which keeps in-frame sequences only. Checked studies attribute under half of the gap to unresolved V genes and leave the rest unexplained. The V and J calls and the clone size are those of that table, but D and trimming were determined from the DNA. For this sample the table gives around 100,000 clones, of which approximately 73% were detected only once. Of the sample, under 5% is held by the ten largest clones.

Spanning cysteine to phenylalanine, the CDR3 consists of 13 amino acids. The entry retains the CDR3 DNA only, 39 bases that are in frame from base 1. The V end gives up 4 bases and the J end 7 bases, leaving 3 bases in the junction not matched to a gene. Sequences SNHLY (CDR1) and FYNNEI (CDR2) are obtained from the germline V gene. A remark on this clone: The specificity of this receptor is unknown. There are no base qualities to consult, and no much larger clone falls within one base.

The TCR sequence derives from a woman aged 45-60 years in good health and CMV-seropositive. Sequenced input: PBMCs. The receptor chain draws on TRBV2 and TRBJ1-2; 10 central nucleotides agree with TRBD1. The sequence in DNA is TGTGCCAGCAGTGGACAGGGGGCGGGTGGCTACACCTTC. It is translated as CASSGQGAGGYTF.